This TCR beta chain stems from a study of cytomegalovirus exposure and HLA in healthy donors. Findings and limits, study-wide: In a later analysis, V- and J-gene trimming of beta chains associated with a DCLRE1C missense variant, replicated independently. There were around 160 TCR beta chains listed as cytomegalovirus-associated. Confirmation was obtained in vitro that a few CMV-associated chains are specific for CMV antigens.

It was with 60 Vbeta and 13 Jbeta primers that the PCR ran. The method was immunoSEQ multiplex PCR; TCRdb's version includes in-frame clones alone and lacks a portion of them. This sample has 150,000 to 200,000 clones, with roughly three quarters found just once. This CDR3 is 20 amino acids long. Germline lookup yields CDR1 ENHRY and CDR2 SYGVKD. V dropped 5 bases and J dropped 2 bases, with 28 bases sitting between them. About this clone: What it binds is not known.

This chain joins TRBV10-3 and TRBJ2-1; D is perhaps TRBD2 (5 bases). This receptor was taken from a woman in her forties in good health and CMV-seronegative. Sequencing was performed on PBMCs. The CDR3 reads CAISSSDLSGSLGPYNEQFF. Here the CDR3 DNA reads TGTGCCATCAGTTCTTCGGACTTATCGGGGTCCTTAGGGCCCTACAATGAGCAGTTCTTC.